The text below deals with one T cell receptor (beta chain). Other DNA sequences in this sample translate to the same CDR3. TCRdb keeps only in-frame clones here, not all; method: immunoSEQ multiplex PCR. The sample includes about 80,000 clones, roughly 84% seen only once; the top ten take roughly 12%. The data are from a study of control samples from healthy donors and cancer patients. This CDR3 spans 13 amino acids. Trimming left V 0 bases short and J 6 bases short, with 9 bases between. Germline values: CDR1 MNHEY, CDR2 SVGAGI. Source material: PBMCs. J is TRBJ2-7 and V is TRBV6-5, with no clear D. This sequence originates from a man in his sixties with head and neck cancer. The CDR3 is CASSYSAGSEQYF. CDR3 coding DNA: TGTGCCAGCAGTTACTCAGCAGGATCCGAGCAGTACTTC.